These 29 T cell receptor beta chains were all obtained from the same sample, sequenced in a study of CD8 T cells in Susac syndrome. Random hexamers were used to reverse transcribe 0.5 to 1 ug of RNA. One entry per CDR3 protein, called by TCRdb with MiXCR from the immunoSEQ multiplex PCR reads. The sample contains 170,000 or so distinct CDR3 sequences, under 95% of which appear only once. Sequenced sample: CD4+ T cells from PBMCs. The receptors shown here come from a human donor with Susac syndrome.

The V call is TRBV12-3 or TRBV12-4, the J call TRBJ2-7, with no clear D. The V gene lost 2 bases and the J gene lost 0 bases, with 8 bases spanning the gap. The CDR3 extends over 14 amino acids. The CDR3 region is CASSLSRNSYEQYF. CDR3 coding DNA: TGTGCCAGCAGTTTATCCCGGAACTCCTACGAGCAGTACTTC.

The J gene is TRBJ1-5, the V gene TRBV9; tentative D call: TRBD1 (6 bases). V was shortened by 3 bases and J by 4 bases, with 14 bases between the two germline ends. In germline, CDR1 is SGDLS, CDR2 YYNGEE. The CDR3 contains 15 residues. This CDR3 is CASSAPGVLNQPQHF. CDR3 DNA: TGTGCCAGCAGCGCCCCAGGGGTCCTGAATCAGCCCCAGCATTTT. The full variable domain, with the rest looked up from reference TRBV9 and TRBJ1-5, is DSGVTQTPKHLITATGQRVTLRCSPRSGDLSVYWYQQSLDQGLQFLIQYYNGEERAKGNILERFSAQQFPDLHSELNLSSLELGDSALYFCASSAPGVLNQPQHFGDGTRLSIL.

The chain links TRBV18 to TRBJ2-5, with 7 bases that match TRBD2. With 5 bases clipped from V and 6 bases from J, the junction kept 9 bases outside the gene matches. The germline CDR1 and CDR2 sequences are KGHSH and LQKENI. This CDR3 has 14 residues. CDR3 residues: CASSSPEGGKTQYF. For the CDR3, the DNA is TGTGCCAGCTCATCCCCGGAGGGAGGGAAGACCCAGTACTTC. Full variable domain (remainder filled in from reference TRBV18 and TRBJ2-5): NAGVMQNPRHLVRRRGQEARLRCSPMKGHSHVYWYRQLPEEGLKFMVYLQKENIIDESGMPKERFSAEFPKEGPSILRIQQVVRGDSAAYFCASSSPEGGKTQYFGPGTRLLVL.

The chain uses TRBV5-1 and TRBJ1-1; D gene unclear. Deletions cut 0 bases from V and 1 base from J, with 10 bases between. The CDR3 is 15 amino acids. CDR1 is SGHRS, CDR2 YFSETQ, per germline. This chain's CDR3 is CASSLDRVRNTEAFF. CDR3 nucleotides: TGCGCCAGCAGCTTGGACCGTGTTAGGAACACTGAAGCTTTCTTT.

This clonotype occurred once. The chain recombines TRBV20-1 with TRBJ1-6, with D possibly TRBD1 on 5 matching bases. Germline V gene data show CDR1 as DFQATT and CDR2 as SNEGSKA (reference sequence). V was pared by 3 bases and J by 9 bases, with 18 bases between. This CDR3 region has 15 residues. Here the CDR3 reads CSARLSPDRFSPLHF. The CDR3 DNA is TGCAGTGCTAGGTTGAGTCCTGACAGATTTTCACCCCTCCACTTT.

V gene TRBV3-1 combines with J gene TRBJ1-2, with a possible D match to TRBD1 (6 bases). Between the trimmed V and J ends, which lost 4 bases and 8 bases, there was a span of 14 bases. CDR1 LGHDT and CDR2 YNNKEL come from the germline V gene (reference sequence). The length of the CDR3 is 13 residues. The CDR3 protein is CASSPSGARGYTF. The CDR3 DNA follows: TGTGCCAGCAGCCCCTCGGGGGCGAGAGGCTACACCTTC.

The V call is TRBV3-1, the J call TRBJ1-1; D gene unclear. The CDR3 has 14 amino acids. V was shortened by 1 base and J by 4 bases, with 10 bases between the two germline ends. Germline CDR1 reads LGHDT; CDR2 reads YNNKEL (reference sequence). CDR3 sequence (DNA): TGTGCCAGCAGCCAAGGGGGAAAGGGCACTGAAGCTTTCTTT. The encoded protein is CASSQGGKGTEAFF.

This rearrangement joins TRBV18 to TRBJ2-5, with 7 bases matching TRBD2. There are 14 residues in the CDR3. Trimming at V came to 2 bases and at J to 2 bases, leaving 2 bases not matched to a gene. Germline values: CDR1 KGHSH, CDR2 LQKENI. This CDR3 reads CASSPVGGQETQYF. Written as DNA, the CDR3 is TGTGCCAGCTCACCAGTCGGGGGGCAAGAGACCCAGTACTTC.

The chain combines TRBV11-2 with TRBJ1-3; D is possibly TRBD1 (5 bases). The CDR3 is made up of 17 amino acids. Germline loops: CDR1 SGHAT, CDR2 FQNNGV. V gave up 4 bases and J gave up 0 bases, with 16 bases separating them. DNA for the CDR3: TGTGCCAGCAGCTCCGGAGGTGCAGGGTACTCTGGAAACACCATATATTTT. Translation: CASSSGGAGYSGNTIYF.

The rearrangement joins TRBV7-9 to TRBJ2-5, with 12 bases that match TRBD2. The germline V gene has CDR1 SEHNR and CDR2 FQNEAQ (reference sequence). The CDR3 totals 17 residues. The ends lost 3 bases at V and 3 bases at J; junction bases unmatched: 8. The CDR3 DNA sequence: TGTGCCAGCAGCTTGGGACTAGCGGGTCCAAGAGAAGAGACCCAGTACTTC. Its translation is CASSLGLAGPREETQYF. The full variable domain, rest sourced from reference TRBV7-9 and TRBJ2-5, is DTGVSQNPRHKITKRGQNVTFRCDPISEHNRLYWYRQTLGQGPEFLTYFQNEAQLEKSRLLSDRFSAERPKGSFSTLEIQRTEQGDSAMYLCASSLGLAGPREETQYFGPGTRLLVL.

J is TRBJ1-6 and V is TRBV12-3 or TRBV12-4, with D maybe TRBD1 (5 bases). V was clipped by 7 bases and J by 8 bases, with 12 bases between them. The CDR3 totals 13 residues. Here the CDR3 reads CASTTFRDSPLHF. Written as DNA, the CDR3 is TGTGCCAGCACCACCTTCAGGGATTCACCCCTCCACTTT.

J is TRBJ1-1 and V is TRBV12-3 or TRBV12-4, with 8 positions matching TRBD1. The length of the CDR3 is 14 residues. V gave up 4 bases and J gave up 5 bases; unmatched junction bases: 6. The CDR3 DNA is TGTGCCAGCAGTTCATCGGACAGGGAGACTGAAGCTTTCTTT. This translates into CASSSSDRETEAFF.

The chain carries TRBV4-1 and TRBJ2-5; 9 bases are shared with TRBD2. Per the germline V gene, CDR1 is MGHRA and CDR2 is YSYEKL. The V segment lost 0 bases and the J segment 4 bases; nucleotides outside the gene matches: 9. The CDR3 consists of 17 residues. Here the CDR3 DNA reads TGCGCCAGCAGCCAAGATGACGTAGCGGGGGAAGGAGAGACCCAGTACTTC. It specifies CASSQDDVAGEGETQYF.

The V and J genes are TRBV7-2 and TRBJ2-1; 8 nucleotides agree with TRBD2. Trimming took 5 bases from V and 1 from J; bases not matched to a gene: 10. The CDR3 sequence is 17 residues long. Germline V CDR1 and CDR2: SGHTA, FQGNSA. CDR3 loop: CASSPRESGGSYNEQFF. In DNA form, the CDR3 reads TGTGCCAGCAGCCCCAGGGAAAGCGGGGGTTCCTACAATGAGCAGTTCTTC. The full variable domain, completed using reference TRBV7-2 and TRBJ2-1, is GAGVSQSPSNKVTEKGKDVELRCDPISGHTALYWYRQSLGQGLEFLIYFQGNSAPDKSGLPSDRFSAERTGGSVSTLTIQRTQQEDSAVYLCASSPRESGGSYNEQFFGPGTRLTVL.

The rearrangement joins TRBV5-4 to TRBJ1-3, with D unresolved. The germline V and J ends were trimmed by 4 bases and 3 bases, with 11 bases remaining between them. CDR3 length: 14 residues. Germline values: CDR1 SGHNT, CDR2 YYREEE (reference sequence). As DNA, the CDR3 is TGTGCCAGCAGCCCTGCTGGGGATGGAAACACCATATATTTT. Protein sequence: CASSPAGDGNTIYF.

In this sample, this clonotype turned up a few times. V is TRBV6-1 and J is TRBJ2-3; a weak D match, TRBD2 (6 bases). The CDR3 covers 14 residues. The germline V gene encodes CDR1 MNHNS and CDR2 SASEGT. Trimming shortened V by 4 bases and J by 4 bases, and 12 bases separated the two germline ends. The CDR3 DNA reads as TGTGCCAGCAGTGGGCAATCGGGGGCAGATACGCAGTATTTT. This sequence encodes CASSGQSGADTQYF.

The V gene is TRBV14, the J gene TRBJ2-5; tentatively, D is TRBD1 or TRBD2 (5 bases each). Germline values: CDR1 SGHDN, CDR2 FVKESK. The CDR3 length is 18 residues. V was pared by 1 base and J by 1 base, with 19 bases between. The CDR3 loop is CASSQVRTTGGGQETQYF. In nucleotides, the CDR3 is TGTGCCAGCAGCCAAGTTCGGACAACGGGTGGGGGCCAAGAGACCCAGTACTTC.

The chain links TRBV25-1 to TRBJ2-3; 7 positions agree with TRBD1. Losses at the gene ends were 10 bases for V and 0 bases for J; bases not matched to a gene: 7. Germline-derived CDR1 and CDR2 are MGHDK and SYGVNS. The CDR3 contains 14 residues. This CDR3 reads CATTTGFSTDTQYF. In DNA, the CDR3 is TGTGCCACCACGACAGGGTTTAGCACAGATACGCAGTATTTT.

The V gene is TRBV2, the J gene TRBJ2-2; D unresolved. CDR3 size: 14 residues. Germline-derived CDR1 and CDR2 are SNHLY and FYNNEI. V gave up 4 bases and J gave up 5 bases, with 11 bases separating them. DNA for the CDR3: TGTGCCAGCAGTGGAGGAACCAGGACCGGGGAGCTGTTTTTT. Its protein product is CASSGGTRTGELFF.

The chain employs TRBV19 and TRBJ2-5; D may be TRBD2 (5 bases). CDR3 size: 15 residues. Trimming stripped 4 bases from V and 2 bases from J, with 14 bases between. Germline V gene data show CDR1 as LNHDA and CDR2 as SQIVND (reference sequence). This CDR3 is CASSRGAAIQETQYF. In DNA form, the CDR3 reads TGTGCCAGTAGTAGGGGAGCGGCTATTCAAGAGACCCAGTACTTC.

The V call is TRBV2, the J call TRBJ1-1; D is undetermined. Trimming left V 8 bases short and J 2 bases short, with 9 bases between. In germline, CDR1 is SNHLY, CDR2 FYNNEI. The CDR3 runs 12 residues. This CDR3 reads CASRGPNTEAFF. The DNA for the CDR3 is TGTGCCAGCCGGGGTCCCAACACTGAAGCTTTCTTT.

CDR3 bases: TGTGCCAGCACCATCGGACTAGCGGATAGCACAGATACGCAGTATTTT. It yields the protein CASTIGLADSTDTQYF. The gene calls are TRBV6-2 or TRBV6-3 and TRBJ2-3, with 10 bases identical to TRBD2. V lost 7 bases, J lost 0 bases, and 7 bases stayed unmatched. Germline values: CDR1 MNHEY, CDR2 SVGEGT. The CDR3 length is 16 residues.

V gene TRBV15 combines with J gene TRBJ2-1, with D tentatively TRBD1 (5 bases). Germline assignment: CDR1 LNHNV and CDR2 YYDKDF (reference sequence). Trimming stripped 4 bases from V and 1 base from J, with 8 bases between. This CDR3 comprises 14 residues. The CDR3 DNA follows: TGTGCCACCAGCATGGACAATTCCTACAATGAGCAGTTCTTC. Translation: CATSMDNSYNEQFF.

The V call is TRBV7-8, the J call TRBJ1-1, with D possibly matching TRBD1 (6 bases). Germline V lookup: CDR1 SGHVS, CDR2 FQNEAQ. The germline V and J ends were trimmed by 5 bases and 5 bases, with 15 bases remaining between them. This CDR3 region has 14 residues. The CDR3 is CASSRQVGATEAFF. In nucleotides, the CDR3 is TGTGCCAGCAGCAGACAGGTTGGGGCGACTGAAGCTTTCTTT.

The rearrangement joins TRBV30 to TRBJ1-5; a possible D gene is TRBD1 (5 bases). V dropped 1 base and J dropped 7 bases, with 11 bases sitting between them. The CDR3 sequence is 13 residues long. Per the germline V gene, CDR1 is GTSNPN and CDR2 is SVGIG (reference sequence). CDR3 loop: CAWSGGVGQPQHF. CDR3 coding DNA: TGTGCCTGGAGTGGGGGCGTGGGGCAGCCCCAGCATTTT.

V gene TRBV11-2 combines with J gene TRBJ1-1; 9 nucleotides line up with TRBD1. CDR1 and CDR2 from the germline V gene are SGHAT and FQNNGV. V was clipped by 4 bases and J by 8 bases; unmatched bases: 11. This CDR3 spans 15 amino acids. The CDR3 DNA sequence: TGTGCCAGCAGCTCACCTGGACAGGGGTTCAGGGAAGCTTTCTTT. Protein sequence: CASSSPGQGFREAFF.

In DNA form, the CDR3 reads TGTGCCAGCAGCTTTCTCGATTTGAGTGAGCAGTTCTTC. It is translated as CASSFLDLSEQFF. The chain recombines TRBV5-6 with TRBJ2-1; D is uncertain. Germline V gene sequence: CDR1 SGHDT, CDR2 YYEEEE. CDR3 length: 13 amino acids. V lost 2 bases and J lost 9, with 12 bases in between.

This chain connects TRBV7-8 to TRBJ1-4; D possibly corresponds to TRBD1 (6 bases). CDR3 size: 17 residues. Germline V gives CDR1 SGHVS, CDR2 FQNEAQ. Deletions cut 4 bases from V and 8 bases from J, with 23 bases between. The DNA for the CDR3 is TGTGCCAGCAGCTATAGACCCCTAGGGGGGGCTGGGGAAAAACTGTTTTTT. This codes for CASSYRPLGGAGEKLFF.

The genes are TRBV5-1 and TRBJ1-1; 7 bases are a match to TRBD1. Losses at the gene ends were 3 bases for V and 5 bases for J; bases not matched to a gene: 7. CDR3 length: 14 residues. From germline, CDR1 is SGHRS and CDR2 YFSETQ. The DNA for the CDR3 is TGCGCCAGCAGCTCCTGGGACAGCCGGACTGAAGCTTTCTTT. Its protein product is CASSSWDSRTEAFF.